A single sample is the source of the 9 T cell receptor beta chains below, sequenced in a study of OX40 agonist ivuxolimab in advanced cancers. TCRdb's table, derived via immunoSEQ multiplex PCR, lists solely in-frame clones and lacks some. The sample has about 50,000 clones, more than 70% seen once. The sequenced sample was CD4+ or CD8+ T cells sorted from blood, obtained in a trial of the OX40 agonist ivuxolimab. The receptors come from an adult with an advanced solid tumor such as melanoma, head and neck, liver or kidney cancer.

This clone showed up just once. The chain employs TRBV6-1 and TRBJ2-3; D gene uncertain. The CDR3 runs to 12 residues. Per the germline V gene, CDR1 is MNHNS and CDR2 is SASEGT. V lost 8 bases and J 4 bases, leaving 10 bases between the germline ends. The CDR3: CASGKGSDTQYF. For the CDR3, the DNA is TGTGCCAGCGGGAAAGGGTCAGATACGCAGTATTTT.

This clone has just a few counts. This CDR3 is CASSVGQVPYGYTF. The CDR3 DNA reads TGTGCCAGCAGCGTAGGACAGGTACCCTATGGCTACACCTTC. The V call is TRBV9, the J call TRBJ1-2; D is perhaps TRBD1 (6 bases). Germline CDR1 and CDR2: SGDLS and YYNGEE. V gave up 0 bases and J gave up 4 bases, with 10 bases separating them. This CDR3 is 14 amino acids long.

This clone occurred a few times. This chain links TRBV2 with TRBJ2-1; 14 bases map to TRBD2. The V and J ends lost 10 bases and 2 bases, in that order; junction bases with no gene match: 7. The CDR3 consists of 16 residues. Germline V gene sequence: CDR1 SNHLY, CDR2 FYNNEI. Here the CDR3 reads CAIRTSGRMPYNEQFF. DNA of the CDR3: TGTGCCATCCGGACTAGCGGGAGGATGCCCTACAATGAGCAGTTCTTC.

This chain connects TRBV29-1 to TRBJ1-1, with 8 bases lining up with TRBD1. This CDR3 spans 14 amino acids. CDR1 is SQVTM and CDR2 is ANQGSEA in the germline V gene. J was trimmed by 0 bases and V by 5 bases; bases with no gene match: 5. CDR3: CSVQQGVMNTEAFF. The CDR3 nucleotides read TGCAGCGTTCAACAGGGGGTAATGAACACTGAAGCTTTCTTT.

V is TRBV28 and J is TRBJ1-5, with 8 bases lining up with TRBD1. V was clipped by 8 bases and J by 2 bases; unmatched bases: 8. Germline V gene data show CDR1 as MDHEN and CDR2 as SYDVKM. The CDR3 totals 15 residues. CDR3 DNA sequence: TGTGCCAGCGGCCCCAGGGGGCAGGGCAATCAGCCCCAGCATTTT. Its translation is CASGPRGQGNQPQHF.

The DNA for the CDR3 is TGTGCCACCAGCAGAGATGGGGCTCAGGAGACCCAGTACTTC. It translates to CATSRDGAQETQYF. The chain links TRBV15 to TRBJ2-5; D might be TRBD1 (5 bases). In germline, CDR1 is LNHNV, CDR2 YYDKDF (reference sequence). The length of the CDR3 is 14 residues. V was trimmed by 0 bases and J by 5 bases, leaving 10 bases between them.

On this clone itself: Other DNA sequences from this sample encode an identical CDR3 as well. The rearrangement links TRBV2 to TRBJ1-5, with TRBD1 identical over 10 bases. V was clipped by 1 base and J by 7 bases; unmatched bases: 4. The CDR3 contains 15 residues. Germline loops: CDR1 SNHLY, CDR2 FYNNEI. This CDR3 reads CASSEDWTGGQPQHF. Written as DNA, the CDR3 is TGTGCCAGCAGTGAAGATTGGACAGGGGGACAGCCCCAGCATTTT.

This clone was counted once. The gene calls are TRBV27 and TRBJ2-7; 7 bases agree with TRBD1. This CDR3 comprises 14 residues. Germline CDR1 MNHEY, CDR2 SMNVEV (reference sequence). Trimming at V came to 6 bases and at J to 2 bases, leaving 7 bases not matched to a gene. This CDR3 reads CASSPRDSTYEQYF. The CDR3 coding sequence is TGTGCCAGCAGCCCCCGGGACAGCACCTACGAGCAGTACTTC.

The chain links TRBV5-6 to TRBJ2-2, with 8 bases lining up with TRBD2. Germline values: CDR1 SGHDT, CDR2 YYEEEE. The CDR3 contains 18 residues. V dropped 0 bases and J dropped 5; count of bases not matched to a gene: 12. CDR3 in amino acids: CASSLVPAGVLRTGELFF. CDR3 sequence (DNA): TGTGCCAGCAGCTTGGTACCAGCGGGAGTTCTACGGACCGGGGAGCTGTTTTTT.